This T cell receptor beta chain was identified in a study of T cell changes during pregnancy in multiple sclerosis. V lost 1 base to trimming and J lost 5 bases; unmatched junction nucleotides: 7. CDR3 length: 16 amino acids. The germline V gene has CDR1 LNHNV and CDR2 YYDKDF (reference sequence). This clone has just a few counts. Measured with immunoSEQ multiplex PCR; TCRdb has only the in-frame clones, and not every one. The sample lists approximately 100,000 clones, around 93% occurring once. The gene calls are TRBV15 and TRBJ2-2; 7 positions match TRBD1. The sample was peripheral blood, taken after pregnancy. This clonotype was sampled from a female donor with multiple sclerosis, enrolled in a pregnancy study. The CDR3: CATSRGQGRGTGELFF. CDR3 bases: TGTGCCACCAGCAGAGGACAGGGAAGGGGAACCGGGGAGCTGTTTTTT.